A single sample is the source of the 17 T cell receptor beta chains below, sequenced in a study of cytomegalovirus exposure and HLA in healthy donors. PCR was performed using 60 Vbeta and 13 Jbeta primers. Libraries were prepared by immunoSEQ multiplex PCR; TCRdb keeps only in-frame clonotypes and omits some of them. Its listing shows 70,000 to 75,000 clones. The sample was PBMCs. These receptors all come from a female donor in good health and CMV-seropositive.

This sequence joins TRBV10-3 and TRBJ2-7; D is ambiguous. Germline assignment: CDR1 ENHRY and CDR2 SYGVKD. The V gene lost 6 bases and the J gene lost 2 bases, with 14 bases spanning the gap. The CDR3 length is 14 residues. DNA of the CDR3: TGTGCCATCAGGAAACTGGCAGACACCTACGAGCAGTACTTC. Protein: CAIRKLADTYEQYF.

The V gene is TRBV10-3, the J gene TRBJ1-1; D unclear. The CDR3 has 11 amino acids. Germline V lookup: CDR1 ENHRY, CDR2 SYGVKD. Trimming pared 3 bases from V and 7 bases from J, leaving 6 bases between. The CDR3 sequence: CAISEQSEAFF. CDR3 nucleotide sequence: TGTGCCATCAGTGAACAGAGTGAAGCTTTCTTT.

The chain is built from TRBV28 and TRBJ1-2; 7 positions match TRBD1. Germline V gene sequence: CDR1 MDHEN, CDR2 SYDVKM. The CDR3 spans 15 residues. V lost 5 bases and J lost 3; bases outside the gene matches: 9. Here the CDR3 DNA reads TGTGCCAGCAGTCAACGCGACAGGGCTGACTATGGCTACACCTTC. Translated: CASSQRDRADYGYTF.

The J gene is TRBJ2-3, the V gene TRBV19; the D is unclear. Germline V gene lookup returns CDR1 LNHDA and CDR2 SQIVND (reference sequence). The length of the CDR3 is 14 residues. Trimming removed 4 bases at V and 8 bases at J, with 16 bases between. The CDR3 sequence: CASSTPTDLATQYF. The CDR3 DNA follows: TGTGCCAGTAGTACTCCTACAGATCTGGCTACGCAGTATTTT.

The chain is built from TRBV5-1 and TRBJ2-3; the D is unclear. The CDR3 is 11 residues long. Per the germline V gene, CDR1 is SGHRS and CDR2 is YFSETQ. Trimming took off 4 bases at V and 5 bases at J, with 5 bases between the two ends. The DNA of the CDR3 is TGCGCCAGCAGCCTCGGAGATACGCAGTATTTT. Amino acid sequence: CASSLGDTQYF.

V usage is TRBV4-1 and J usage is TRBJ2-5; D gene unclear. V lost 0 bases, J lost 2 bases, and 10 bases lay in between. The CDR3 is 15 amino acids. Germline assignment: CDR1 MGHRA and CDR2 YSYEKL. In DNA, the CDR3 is TGCGCCAGCAGCCAAGATGAGTGGCGGCAAGAGACCCAGTACTTC. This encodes CASSQDEWRQETQYF.

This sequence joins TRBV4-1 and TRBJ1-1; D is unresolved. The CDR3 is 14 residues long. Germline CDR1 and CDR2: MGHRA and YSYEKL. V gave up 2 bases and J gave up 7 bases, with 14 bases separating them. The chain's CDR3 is CASSQPTYRNEAFF. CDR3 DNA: TGCGCCAGCAGCCAACCAACCTACAGAAATGAAGCTTTCTTT.

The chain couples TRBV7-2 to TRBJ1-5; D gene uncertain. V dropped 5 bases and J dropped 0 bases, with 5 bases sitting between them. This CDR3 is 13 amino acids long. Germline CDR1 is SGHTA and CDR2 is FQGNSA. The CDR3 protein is CASSAYSNQPQHF. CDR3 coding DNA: TGTGCCAGCAGCGCGTATAGCAATCAGCCCCAGCATTTT.

The CDR3 DNA follows: TGCAGCGTTGGTTTTAGGGGTGATACGCAGTATTTT. Protein product: CSVGFRGDTQYF. V and J are TRBV29-1 and TRBJ2-3, with TRBD1 as a possible D gene (5 bases). This CDR3 is built from 12 residues. Germline values: CDR1 SQVTM, CDR2 ANQGSEA. V lost 4 bases and J lost 6, with 11 bases in between.

CDR3 in DNA: TGTGCCAGCAGCGTAGGGTCGGGCTCTGGGGCCAACGTCCTGACTTTC. Protein sequence: CASSVGSGSGANVLTF. The J gene is TRBJ2-6, the V gene TRBV9; no definite D call. The ends were cut back, 0 bases at V and 0 bases at J, with 7 bases in the middle. CDR3 length equals 16 residues. CDR1 is SGDLS, CDR2 YYNGEE, per germline.

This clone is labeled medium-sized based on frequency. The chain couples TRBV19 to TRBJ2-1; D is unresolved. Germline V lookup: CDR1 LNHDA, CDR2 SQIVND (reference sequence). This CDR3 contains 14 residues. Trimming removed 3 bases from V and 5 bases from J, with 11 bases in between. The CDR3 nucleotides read TGTGCCAGTAGTATCCGCCTAGAAAACAATGAGCAGTTCTTC. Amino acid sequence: CASSIRLENNEQFF.

The CDR3 loop reads CASSPDIGSSYEQYF. The CDR3 region has the DNA TGTGCCAGCAGTCCGGACATCGGCAGCTCCTACGAGCAGTACTTC. V gene TRBV5-4 combines with J gene TRBJ2-7, with a possible D match to TRBD1 (5 bases). Trimming removed 5 bases at V and 0 bases at J, with 15 bases between. The CDR3 consists of 15 residues. Per the germline V gene, CDR1 is SGHNT and CDR2 is YYREEE (reference sequence).

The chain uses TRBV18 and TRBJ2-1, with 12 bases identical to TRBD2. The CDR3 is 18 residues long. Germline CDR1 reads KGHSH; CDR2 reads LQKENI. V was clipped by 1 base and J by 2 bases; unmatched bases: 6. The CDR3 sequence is CASSPLSSGRVTYNEQFF. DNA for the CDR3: TGTGCCAGCTCACCACTATCTAGCGGGAGGGTCACCTACAATGAGCAGTTCTTC.

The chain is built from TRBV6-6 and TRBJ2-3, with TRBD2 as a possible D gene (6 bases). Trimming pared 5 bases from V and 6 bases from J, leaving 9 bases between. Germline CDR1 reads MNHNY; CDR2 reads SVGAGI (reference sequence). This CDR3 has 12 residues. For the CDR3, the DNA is TGTGCCAGCAGTCCAGGGAGGGATACGCAGTATTTT. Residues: CASSPGRDTQYF.

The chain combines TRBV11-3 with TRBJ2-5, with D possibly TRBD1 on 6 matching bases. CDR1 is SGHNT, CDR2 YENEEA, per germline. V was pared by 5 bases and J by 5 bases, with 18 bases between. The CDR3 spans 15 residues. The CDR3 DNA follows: TGTGCCAGCAGCCTCGCAATAACAAGGGGGGAGACCCAGTACTTC. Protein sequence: CASSLAITRGETQYF.

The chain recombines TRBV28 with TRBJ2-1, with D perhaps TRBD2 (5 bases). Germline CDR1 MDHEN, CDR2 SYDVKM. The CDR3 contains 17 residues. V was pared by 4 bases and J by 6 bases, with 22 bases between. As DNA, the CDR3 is TGTGCCAGCAGTTCCACTAGTCAGATTTCCGCTACCAATGAGCAGTTCTTC. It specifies CASSSTSQISATNEQFF. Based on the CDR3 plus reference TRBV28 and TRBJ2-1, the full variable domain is DVKVTQSSRYLVKRTGEKVFLECVQDMDHENMFWYRQDPGLGLRLIYFSYDVKMKEKGDIPEGYSVSREKKERFSLILESASTNQTSMYLCASSSTSQISATNEQFFGPGTRLTVL.

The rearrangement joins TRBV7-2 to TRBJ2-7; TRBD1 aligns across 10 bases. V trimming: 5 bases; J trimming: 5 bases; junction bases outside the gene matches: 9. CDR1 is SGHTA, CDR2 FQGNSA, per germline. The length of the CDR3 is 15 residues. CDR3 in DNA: TGTGCCAGCAGCACATCCGGGACAGGGGTTAACGAGCAGTACTTC. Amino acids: CASSTSGTGVNEQYF.